This T cell receptor (beta chain) was recovered during a study of blood T cell repertoires in COVID-19. As for the study in general: Spain, Italy and the United States supplied samples that represented acute and convalescent COVID-19. The analysed material was cDNA or gDNA that came from T cells, B-cell-depleted T cells, or PBMCs.

Trimming stripped 4 bases from V and 1 base from J, with 11 bases between. The CDR3 totals 15 residues. Per the germline V gene, CDR1 is SGHTA and CDR2 is FQGNSA. In the original workflow: Nucleated cell counts were estimated from reference gene primer amplification. Profiling relied on immunoSEQ multiplex PCR, and the TCRdb table lists in-frame clones only, not all of them. That table supplies the V and J calls and clone size; D and trimming were determined from the DNA. Of 110,000 or so clones listed, around four fifths are singletons. The sample consisted of peripheral blood. The sequence came from a human donor in a cohort sampled during active COVID-19. The chain links TRBV7-2 to TRBJ1-5; D is possibly TRBD1 (6 bases). The CDR3 sequence is CASSSTGVSNQPQHF. The DNA for the CDR3 is TGTGCCAGCAGCTCGACAGGTGTCAGCAATCAGCCCCAGCATTTT.